This T cell receptor beta chain was recovered during a study of blood T cell repertoires in COVID-19. Produced via immunoSEQ multiplex PCR; TCRdb's table is partial and in-frame only. In the table there are 350,000 to 400,000 clones, 80% to 90% of which are singletons. This CDR3 is built from 19 residues. Germline CDR1 is SQVTM and CDR2 is ANQGSEA. Unmatched junction bases numbered 16, after V lost 7 bases and J lost 3 bases. Sequences were obtained from peripheral blood. The clonotype was recovered from a woman in her 30s with COVID-19, enrolled during active disease. The chain links TRBV29-1 to TRBJ2-6; 12 bases align to TRBD1. DNA of the CDR3: TGCAGCGGCCTCGAGGCCTTGGGACAGGGGGCTCGTGGGGCCAACGTCCTGACTTTC. This translates into CSGLEALGQGARGANVLTF. The full variable domain, with the rest looked up from reference TRBV29-1 and TRBJ2-6, is SAVISQKPSRDICQRGTSLTIQCQVDSQVTMMFWYRQQPGQSLTLIATANQGSEATYESGFVIDKFPISRPNLTFSTLTVSNMSPEDSSIYLCSGLEALGQGARGANVLTFGAGSRLTVL.